This T cell receptor (beta chain) was sequenced in a study of spatial heterogeneity in lung cancer. TCRdb ran MiXCR on the 5' RACE reads and lists one entry per CDR3 protein. This sample has about 3,200 distinct CDR3 sequences, with roughly 40% found just once. Documented time point: sample taken at primary tumor resection. The input material, whole RNA from tumor, nontumor lung or frozen PBMC, was sequenced unsorted. With V trimmed by 4 bases and J by 4 bases, 9 bases remained unmatched. Germline lookup yields CDR1 SGHTA and CDR2 FQGTGA. The CDR3 is 16 amino acids. The TCR sequence derives from a male donor with early-stage non-small cell lung cancer. Sequences were derived from PBMCs, sampled at surgery. V gene TRBV7-3 combines with J gene TRBJ2-7; 11 nucleotides line up with TRBD1. The CDR3 is CASSSRRGTGGYEQYF. CDR3 bases: TGTGCCAGCAGCTCCCGCCGTGGGACAGGGGGATACGAGCAGTACTTC.